The rows below give T cell receptor beta chains drawn from one sample of a study of T cell responses to AZD1222 COVID-19 vaccine. Produced via immunoSEQ multiplex PCR; TCRdb's table is partial and in-frame only. The data show some 130,000 clones, with 80% to 90% seen just once and 20% to 25% held by the top ten. This specimen was peripheral blood, taken on day 0 of AZD1222 vaccination. Receptors originate from an adult in good health. Both conserved end residues are trimmed from each CDR3. The order of the fields is D gene, CDR3 length, V gene, J gene, CDR3 protein. D genes are given only for firm matches.

-,13,TRBV4-2,TRBJ1-1,ASSQVGGAGTEAF
-,12,TRBV2,TRBJ1-1,ASSEETGRTEAF
-,13,TRBV6-2/TRBV6-3,TRBJ1-6,ASSYSGEGGSPLH
TRBD2,14,TRBV4-2,TRBJ2-7,ASSQDLTGGGYEQY
-,13,TRBV10-3,TRBJ1-1,AISELRGPNTEAF
TRBD1,11,TRBV5-1,TRBJ1-2,ASSSQGWDGYT
-,13,TRBV11-1,TRBJ2-2,ASSIDNRDTGELF
TRBD1,13,TRBV7-2,TRBJ2-2,ASSPTGENTGELF
TRBD2,14,TRBV11-3,TRBJ2-3,ASSSRLAGAGGTQY
-,13,TRBV25-1,TRBJ2-7,ASSEFQGYSHEQY
-,12,TRBV13,TRBJ2-7,ASSLGATNYEQY
-,10,TRBV7-2,TRBJ1-2,ASSLHKYGYT
TRBD1,15,TRBV9,TRBJ1-4,ASSVEGTGAYYEKLF
TRBD1,15,TRBV5-1,TRBJ2-1,ASSLRTGRNARDEQF
TRBD1,12,TRBV3-1/TRBV3-2,TRBJ2-7,ASSHNRGKSEQY
-,12,TRBV7-9,TRBJ1-3,ASSFRVAGNTIY
TRBD1,14,TRBV18,TRBJ1-5,ASSQGQGYRDQPQH
-,10,TRBV5-1,TRBJ2-1,ASSLGIGEQF
TRBD1,13,TRBV18,TRBJ1-6,ASSPRTGGDSPLH
-,12,TRBV28,TRBJ1-6,ASRPTGRDSPLH
-,13,TRBV9,TRBJ1-5,ASSAHGISNQPQH
-,12,TRBV24-1,TRBJ2-3,ATSDWASQGTQY
-,14,TRBV5-6,TRBJ1-5,ASSLGGPFRNQPQH
-,9,TRBV12-3/TRBV12-4,TRBJ1-1,ASSLAGGNF
TRBD1,14,TRBV18,TRBJ2-7,ASSWKGTGVTYEQY
-,13,TRBV6-5,TRBJ2-7,ASRPYVDSTYEQY
-,13,TRBV2,TRBJ1-1,ASSPSGRSNTEAF
-,12,TRBV11-2,TRBJ1-1,ASSYNPENTEAF
-,12,TRBV2,TRBJ1-2,ASRGRVFSDGYT
TRBD2,18,TRBV27,TRBJ2-3,ASSPFPAGVPEKYPDTQY
TRBD2,12,TRBV27,TRBJ2-5,ASRLAGKAETQY
TRBD1,12,TRBV19,TRBJ1-1,ASSILDRVGEAF
-,11,TRBV27,TRBJ1-6,ASSREPNSPLH
-,13,TRBV28,TRBJ1-4,ASSVSGFGEEKLF
-,13,TRBV19,TRBJ1-2,ASSISPGQNYGYT
-,12,TRBV2,TRBJ2-7,ASTRDGYSYEQY
-,13,TRBV18,TRBJ1-4,ASSQNGGAHEKLF
-,12,TRBV7-3,TRBJ2-7,ASSLIAGSYEQY
-,13,TRBV28,TRBJ1-2,ASSTYSFGTVGYT
-,13,TRBV5-7,TRBJ2-7,ASSLIGTLTYEQY
TRBD1,14,TRBV13,TRBJ1-3,ASSSTTGEAGNTIY